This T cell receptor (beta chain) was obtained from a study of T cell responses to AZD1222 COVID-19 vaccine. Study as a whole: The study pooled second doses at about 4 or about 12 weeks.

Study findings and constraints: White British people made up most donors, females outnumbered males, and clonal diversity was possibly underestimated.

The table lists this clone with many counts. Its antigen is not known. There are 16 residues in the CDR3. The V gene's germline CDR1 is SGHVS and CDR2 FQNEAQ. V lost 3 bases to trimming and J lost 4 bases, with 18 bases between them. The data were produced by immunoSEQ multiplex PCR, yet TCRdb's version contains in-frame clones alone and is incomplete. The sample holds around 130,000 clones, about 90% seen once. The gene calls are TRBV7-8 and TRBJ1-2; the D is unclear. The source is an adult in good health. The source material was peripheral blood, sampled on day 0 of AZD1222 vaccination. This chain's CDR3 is CASSFSRAIPIYGYTF. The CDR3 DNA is TGTGCCAGCAGCTTTTCCCGGGCTATTCCCATCTATGGCTACACCTTC.